These T cell receptor beta chains were read from a single sample in a study of T cell responses to AZD1222 COVID-19 vaccine. Generated by immunoSEQ multiplex PCR, the TCRdb table keeps only in-frame clones and is missing some. The data show 150,000 to 180,000 clones, with around nine tenths seen just once and 6.9% held by the top ten. This material consisted of peripheral blood, taken after recovery from COVID-19. Every receptor here comes from an adult who had recovered from COVID-19. Each CDR3 is given with its conserved first and last residue. Each record gives: V gene, J gene, D gene, clone size, CDR3 DNA, CDR3 protein. The D gene is left open where the match is weak. Not every row has a clone size; where given, it reads once, few, many or a size class.

TRBV10-3	TRBJ2-3	TRBD2	.	TGTGCCATCACCGACAGCGGGAGGAGCACAGATACGCAGTATTTT	CAITDSGRSTDTQYF
TRBV9	TRBJ2-1	.	.	TGTGCCAGCAGCGACGGACTCTTCAGCTCCTACAATGAGCAGTTCTTC	CASSDGLFSSYNEQFF
TRBV27	TRBJ1-5	.	once	TGTGCCAGCAGGGGGAGGGAAAATCAGCCCCAGCATTTT	CASRGRENQPQHF
TRBV4-2	TRBJ2-3	.	.	TGTGCCAGCAGCCAAGATTGGTTGGGGGTGGCTACTGACACAGATACGCAGTATTTT	CASSQDWLGVATDTDTQYF
TRBV7-2	TRBJ2-3	TRBD2	.	TGTGCCAGCAGCTTAGGAGCGGGGGGCACAGATACGCAGTATTTT	CASSLGAGGTDTQYF
TRBV7-9	TRBJ1-3	.	.	TGTGCCAGCAGCTTAGCCTCAGGTGCTGGAAACACCATATATTTT	CASSLASGAGNTIYF
TRBV6-5	TRBJ2-7	TRBD1	.	TGCCCGGCAGGGGACAGCTTAGGCGAGCAGTACTTC	CPAGDSLGEQYF
TRBV3-1/TRBV3-2	TRBJ2-2	.	.	TGTGCCAGCAGCCGTACCAGGGACACCGGGGAGCTGTTTTTT	CASSRTRDTGELFF
TRBV5-6	TRBJ1-1	.	.	TGTGCCAGCACCCTGGGGTGGGGGGAGACTGAAGCTTTCTTT	CASTLGWGETEAFF
TRBV7-9	TRBJ1-1	.	.	TGTGCCAGCAGCTTAACGGGGCTCACTGAAGCTTTCTTT	CASSLTGLTEAFF
TRBV6-5	TRBJ1-1	.	.	TGTGCCAGCAGTAACAACAGGGCCAACACTGAAGCTTTCTTT	CASSNNRANTEAFF
TRBV9	TRBJ1-3	.	.	TGTGCCAGCAGCGTAGAGGGAACAGTCGGCTTTATAGGAAACACCATATATTTT	CASSVEGTVGFIGNTIYF
TRBV27	TRBJ1-4	.	.	TGTGCCAGCAGTTTCAGGACTAATGAAAAACTGTTTTTT	CASSFRTNEKLFF
TRBV7-9	TRBJ1-1	.	.	TGTGCCAGCAGCTTCCCCGGGGCTGAAGCTTTCTTT	CASSFPGAEAFF
TRBV25-1	TRBJ2-5	TRBD2	.	TGTGCCAGCAGTGTACGAGCGGGGGGCTCGGCCCAGTACTTC	CASSVRAGGSAQYF